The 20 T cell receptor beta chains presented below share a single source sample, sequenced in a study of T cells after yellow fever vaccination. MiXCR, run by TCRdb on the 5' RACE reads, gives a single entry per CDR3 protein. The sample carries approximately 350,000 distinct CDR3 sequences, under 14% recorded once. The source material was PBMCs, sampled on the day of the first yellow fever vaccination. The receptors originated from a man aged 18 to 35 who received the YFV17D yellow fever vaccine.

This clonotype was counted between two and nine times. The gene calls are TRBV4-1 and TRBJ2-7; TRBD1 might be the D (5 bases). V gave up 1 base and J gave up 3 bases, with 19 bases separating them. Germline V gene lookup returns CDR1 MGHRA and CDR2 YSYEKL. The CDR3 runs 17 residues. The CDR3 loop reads CASSQVGQGVRSYEQYF. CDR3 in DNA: TGCGCCAGCAGCCAAGTGGGGCAGGGTGTGAGGAGCTACGAGCAGTACTTC.

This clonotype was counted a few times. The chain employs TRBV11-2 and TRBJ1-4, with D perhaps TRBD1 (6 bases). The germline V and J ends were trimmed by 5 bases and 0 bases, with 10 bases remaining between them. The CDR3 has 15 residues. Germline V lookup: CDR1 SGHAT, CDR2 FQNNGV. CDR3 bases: TGTGCCAGCAGCGATACAGGGTCAACTAATGAAAAACTGTTTTTT. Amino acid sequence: CASSDTGSTNEKLFF. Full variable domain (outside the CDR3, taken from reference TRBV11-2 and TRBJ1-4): EAGVAQSPRYKIIEKRQSVAFWCNPISGHATLYWYQQILGQGPKLLIQFQNNGVVDDSQLPKDRFSAERLKGVDSTLKIQPAKLEDSAVYLCASSDTGSTNEKLFFGSGTQLSVL.

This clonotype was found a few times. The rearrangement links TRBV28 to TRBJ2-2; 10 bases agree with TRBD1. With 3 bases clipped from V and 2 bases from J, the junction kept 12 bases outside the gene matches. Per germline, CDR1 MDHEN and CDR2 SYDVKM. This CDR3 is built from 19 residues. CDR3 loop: CASSFYSYGTGDNTGELFF. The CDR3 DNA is TGTGCCAGCAGTTTCTATTCGTATGGGACAGGGGATAACACCGGGGAGCTGTTTTTT.

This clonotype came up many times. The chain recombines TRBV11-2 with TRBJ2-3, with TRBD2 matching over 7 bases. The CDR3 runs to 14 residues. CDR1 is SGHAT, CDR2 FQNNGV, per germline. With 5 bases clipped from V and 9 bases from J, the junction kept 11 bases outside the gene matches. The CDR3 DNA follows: TGTGCCAGCAGCCCGAACAGCGGGGCCATCACGCAGTATTTT. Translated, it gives CASSPNSGAITQYF.

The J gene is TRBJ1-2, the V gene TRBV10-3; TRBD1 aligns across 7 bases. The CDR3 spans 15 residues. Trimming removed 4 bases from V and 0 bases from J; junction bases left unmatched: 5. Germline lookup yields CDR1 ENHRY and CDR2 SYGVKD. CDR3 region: CAISATGATNYGYTF. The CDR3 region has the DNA TGTGCCATCAGTGCAACAGGGGCAACTAACTATGGCTACACCTTC.

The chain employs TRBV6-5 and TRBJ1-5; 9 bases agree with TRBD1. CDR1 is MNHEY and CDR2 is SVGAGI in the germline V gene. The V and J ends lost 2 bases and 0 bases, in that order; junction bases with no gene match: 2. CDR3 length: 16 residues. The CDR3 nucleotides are TGTGCCAGCAGTTACGGGGACAGGGATAGCAATCAGCCCCAGCATTTT. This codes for CASSYGDRDSNQPQHF.

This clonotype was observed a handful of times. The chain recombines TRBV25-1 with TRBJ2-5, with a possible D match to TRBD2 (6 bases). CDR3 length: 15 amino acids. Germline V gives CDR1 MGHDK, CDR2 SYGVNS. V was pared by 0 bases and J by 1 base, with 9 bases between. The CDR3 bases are TGTGCCAGCAGTGAATACCGGGGGACCCAAGAGACCCAGTACTTC. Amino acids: CASSEYRGTQETQYF. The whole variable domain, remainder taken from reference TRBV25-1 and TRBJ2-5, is EADIYQTPRYLVIGTGKKITLECSQTMGHDKMYWYQQDPGMELHLIHYSYGVNSTEKGDLSSESTVSRIRTEHFPLTLESARPSHTSQYLCASSEYRGTQETQYFGPGTRLLVL.

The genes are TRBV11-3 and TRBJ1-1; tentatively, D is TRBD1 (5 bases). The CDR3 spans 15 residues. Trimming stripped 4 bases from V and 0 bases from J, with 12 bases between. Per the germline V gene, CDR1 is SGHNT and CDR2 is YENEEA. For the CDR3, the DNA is TGTGCCAGCAGCTCGCCCAGGGAATTGAACACTGAAGCTTTCTTT. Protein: CASSSPRELNTEAFF.

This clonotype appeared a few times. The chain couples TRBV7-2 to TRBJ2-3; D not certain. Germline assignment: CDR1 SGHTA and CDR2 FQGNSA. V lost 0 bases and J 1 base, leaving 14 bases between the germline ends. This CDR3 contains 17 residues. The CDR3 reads CASSLAILRGGTDTQYF. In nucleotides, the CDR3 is TGTGCCAGCAGCTTAGCGATATTGCGTGGCGGCACAGATACGCAGTATTTT.

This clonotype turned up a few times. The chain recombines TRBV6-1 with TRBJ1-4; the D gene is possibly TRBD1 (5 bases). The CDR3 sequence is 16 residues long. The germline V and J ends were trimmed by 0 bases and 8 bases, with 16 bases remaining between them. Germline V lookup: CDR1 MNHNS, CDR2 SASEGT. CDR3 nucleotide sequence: TGTGCCAGCAGTGAAGCGCACGGGGGGGTTCGAGAAAAACTGTTTTTT. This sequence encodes CASSEAHGGVREKLFF.

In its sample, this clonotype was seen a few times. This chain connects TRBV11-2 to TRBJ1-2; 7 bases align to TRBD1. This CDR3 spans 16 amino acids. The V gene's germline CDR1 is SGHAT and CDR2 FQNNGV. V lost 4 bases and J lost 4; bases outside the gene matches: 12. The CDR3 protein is CASSSVLYRGPYGYTF. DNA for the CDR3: TGTGCCAGCAGCTCCGTACTTTACAGGGGACCCTATGGCTACACCTTC.

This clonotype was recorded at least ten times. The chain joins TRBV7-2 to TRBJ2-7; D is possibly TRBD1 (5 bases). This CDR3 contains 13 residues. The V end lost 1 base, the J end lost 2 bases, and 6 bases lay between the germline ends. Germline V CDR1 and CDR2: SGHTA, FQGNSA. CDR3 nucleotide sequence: TGTGCCAGCAGCTTAGGGACAACCTACGAGCAGTACGTC. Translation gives CASSLGTTYEQYV.

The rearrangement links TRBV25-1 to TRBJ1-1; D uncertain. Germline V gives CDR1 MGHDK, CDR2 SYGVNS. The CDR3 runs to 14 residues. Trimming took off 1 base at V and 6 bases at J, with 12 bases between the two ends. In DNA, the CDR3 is TGTGCCAGCAGTGAATTCGAGGGTTTGCCTGAAGCTTTCTTT. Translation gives CASSEFEGLPEAFF.

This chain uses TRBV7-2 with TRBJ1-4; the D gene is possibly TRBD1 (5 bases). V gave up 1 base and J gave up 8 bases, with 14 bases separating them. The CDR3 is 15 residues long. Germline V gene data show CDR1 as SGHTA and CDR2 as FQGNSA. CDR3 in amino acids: CASSLVGGVWEKLFF. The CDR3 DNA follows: TGTGCCAGCAGCTTAGTTGGGGGGGTCTGGGAAAAACTGTTTTTT.

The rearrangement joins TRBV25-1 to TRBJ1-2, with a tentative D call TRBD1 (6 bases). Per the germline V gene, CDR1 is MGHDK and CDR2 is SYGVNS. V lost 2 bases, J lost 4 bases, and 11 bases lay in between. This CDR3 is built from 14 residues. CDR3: CASSEPTGAYGYTF. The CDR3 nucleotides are TGTGCCAGCAGTGAACCGACGGGGGCCTATGGCTACACCTTC.

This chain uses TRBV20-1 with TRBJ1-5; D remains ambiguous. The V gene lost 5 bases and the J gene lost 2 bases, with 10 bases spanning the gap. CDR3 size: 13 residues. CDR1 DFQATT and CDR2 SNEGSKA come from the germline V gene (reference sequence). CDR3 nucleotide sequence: TGCAGTGCTCAGACTTTTGGCAATCAGCCCCAGCATTTT. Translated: CSAQTFGNQPQHF.

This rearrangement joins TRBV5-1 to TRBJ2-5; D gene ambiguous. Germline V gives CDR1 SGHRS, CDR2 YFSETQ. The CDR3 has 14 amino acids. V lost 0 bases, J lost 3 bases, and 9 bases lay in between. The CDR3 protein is CASSLVSSKETQYF. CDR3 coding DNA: TGCGCCAGCAGCTTGGTGTCTAGTAAAGAGACCCAGTACTTC.

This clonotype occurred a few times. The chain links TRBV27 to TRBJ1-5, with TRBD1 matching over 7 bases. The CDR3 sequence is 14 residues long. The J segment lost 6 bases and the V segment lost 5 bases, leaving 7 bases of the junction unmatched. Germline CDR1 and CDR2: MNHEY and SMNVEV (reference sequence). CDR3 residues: CASSPGTALQPQHF. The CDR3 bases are TGTGCCAGCAGTCCCGGGACAGCACTTCAGCCCCAGCATTTT.

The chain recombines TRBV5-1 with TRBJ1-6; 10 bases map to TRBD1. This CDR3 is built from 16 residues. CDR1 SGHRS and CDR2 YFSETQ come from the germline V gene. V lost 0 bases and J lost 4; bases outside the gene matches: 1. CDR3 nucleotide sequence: TGCGCCAGCAGCTTGGGGACAGGGGGATATAATTCACCCCTCCACTTT. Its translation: CASSLGTGGYNSPLHF.

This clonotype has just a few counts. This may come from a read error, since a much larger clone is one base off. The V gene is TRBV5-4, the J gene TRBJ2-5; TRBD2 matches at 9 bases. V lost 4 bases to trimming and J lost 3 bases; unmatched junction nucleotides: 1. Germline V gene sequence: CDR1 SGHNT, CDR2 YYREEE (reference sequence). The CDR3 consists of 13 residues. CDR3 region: CASSVAGEETQYF. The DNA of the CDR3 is TGTGCCAGCAGCGTAGCGGGGGAAGAGACCCAGTACTTC. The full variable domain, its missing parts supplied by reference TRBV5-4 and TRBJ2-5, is ETGVTQSPTHLIKTRGQQVTLRCSSQSGHNTVSWYQQALGQGPQFIFQYYREEENGRGNFPPRFSGLQFPNYSSELNVNALELDDSALYLCASSVAGEETQYFGPGTRLLVL.